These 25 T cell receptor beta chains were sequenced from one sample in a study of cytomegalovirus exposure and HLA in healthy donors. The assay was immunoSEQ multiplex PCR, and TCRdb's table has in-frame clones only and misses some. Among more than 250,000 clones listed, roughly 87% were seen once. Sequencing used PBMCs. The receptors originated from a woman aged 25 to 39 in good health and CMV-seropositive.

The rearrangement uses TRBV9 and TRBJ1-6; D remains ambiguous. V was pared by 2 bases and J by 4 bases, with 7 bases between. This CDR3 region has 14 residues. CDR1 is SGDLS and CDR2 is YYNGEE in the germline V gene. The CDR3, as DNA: TGTGCCAGCAGCGTTGCAGGTTATAATTCACCCCTCCACTTT. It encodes CASSVAGYNSPLHF.

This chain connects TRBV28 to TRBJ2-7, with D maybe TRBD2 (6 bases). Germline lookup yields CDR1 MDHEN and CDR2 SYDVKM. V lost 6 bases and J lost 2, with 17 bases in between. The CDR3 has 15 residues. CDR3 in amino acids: CASRTHIRGTYEQYF. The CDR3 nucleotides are TGTGCCAGCAGGACACACATACGGGGGACCTACGAGCAGTACTTC.

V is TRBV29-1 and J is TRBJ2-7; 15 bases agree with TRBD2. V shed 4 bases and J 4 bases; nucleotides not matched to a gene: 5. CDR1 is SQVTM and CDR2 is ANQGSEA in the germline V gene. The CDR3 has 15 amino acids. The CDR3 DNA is TGCAGCGTTGTACCCGGACTAGCGGGAGGGTACGAGCAGTACTTC. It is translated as CSVVPGLAGGYEQYF.

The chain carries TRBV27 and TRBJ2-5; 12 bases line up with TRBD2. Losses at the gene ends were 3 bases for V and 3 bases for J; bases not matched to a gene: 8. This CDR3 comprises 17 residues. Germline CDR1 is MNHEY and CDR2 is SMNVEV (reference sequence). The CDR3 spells CASSFLPRLAGEETQYF. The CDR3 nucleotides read TGTGCCAGCAGTTTTCTCCCTAGACTAGCGGGGGAAGAGACCCAGTACTTC.

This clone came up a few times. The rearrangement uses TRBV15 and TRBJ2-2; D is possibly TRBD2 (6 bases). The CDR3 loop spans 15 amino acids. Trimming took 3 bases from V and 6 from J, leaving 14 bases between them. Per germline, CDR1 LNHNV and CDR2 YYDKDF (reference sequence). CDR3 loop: CATSRPSEGAGELFF. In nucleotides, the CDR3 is TGTGCCACCAGCAGGCCGTCGGAGGGCGCCGGGGAGCTGTTTTTT.

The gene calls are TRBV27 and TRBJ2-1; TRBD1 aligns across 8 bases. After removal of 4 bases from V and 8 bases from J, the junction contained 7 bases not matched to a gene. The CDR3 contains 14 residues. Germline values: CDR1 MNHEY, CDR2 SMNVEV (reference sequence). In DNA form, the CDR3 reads TGTGCCAGCAGTTCCTCAGGGGGCTGGGATGAGCAGTTCTTC. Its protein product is CASSSSGGWDEQFF.

DNA for the CDR3: TGCGCCAGCAGCCTTGATTCGGGGAACACTGAAGCTTTCTTT. It codes for CASSLDSGNTEAFF. The V call is TRBV5-1, the J call TRBJ1-1; D gene unclear. V shed 4 bases and J shed 1 base, with 11 bases lying between them. CDR1 is SGHRS, CDR2 YFSETQ, per germline. The CDR3 sequence is 14 residues long. The variable domain in full, completed from reference TRBV5-1 and TRBJ1-1, reads KAGVTQTPRYLIKTRGQQVTLSCSPISGHRSVSWYQQTPGQGLQFLFEYFSETQRNKGNFPGRFSGRQFSNSRSEMNVSTLELGDSALYLCASSLDSGNTEAFFGQGTRLTVV.

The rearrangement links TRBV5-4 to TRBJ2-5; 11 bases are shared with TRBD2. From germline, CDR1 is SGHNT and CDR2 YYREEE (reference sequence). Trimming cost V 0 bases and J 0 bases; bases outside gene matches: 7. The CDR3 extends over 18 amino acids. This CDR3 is CASSLGLAGLSYQETQYF. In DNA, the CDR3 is TGTGCCAGCAGCTTGGGACTAGCGGGACTTTCATACCAAGAGACCCAGTACTTC.

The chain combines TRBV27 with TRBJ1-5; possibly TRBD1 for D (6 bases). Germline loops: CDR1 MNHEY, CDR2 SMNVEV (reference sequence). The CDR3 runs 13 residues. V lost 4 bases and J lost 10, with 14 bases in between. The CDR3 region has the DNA TGTGCCAGCAGTTCGGGACACCGCGAACCCCAGCATTTT. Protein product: CASSSGHREPQHF.

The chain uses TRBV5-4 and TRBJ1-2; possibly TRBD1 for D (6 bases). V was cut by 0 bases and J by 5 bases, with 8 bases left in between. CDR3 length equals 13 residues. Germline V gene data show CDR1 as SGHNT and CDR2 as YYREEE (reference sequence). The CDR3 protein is CASSLDREYGYTF. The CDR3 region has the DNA TGTGCCAGCAGCTTGGACAGGGAATATGGCTACACCTTC.

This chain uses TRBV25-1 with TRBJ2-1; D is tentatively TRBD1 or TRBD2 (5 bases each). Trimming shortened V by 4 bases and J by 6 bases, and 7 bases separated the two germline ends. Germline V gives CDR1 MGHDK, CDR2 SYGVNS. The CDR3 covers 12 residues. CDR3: CASSGGGNEQFF. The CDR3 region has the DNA TGTGCCAGCAGTGGTGGGGGCAATGAGCAGTTCTTC.

The CDR3 DNA sequence: TGTGCCAGCAGTGAACCGCGACCGCAGTATTTT. This gives the protein CASSEPRPQYF. The V gene is TRBV2, the J gene TRBJ2-3; no clear D gene. Germline V gene data show CDR1 as SNHLY and CDR2 as FYNNEI. Between the trimmed V and J ends, which lost 2 bases and 10 bases, there was a span of 7 bases. The length of the CDR3 is 11 residues.

The CDR3 sequence: CASRPGGQGYYEQYF. As DNA, the CDR3 is TGTGCCAGCAGGCCCGGCGGACAGGGATACTACGAGCAGTACTTC. This chain uses TRBV27 with TRBJ2-7, with 8 bases matching TRBD1. Unmatched junction bases numbered 10, after V lost 6 bases and J lost 3 bases. The CDR3 length is 15 residues. Germline V CDR1 and CDR2: MNHEY, SMNVEV (reference sequence).

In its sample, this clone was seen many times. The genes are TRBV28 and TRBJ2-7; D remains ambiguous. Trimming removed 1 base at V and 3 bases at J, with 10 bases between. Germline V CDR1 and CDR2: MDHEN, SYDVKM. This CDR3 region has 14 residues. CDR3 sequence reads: CASSLSALGYEQYF. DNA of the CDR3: TGTGCCAGCAGTTTATCGGCGTTGGGCTACGAGCAGTACTTC.

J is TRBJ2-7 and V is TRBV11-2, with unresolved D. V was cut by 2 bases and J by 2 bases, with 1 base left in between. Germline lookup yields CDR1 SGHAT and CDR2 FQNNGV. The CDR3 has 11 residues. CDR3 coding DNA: TGTGCCAGCAGCTTACCCTACGAGCAGTACTTC. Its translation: CASSLPYEQYF.

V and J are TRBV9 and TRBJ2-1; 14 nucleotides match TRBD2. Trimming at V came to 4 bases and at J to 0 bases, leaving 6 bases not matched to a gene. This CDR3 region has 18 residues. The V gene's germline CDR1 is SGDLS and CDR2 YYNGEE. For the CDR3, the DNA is TGTGCCAGCAGCACGATGACTAGCGGGGGGGCCTCCTACAATGAGCAGTTCTTC. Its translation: CASSTMTSGGASYNEQFF.

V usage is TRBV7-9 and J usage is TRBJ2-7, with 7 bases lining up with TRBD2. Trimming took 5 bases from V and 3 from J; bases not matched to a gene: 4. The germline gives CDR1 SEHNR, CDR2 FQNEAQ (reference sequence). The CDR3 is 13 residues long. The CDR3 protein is CASSTRDYYEQYF. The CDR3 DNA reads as TGTGCCAGCAGCACCCGGGACTACTACGAGCAGTACTTC.

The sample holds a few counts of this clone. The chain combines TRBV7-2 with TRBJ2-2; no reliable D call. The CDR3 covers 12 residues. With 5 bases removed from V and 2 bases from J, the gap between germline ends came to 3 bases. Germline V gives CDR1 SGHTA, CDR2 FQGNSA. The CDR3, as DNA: TGTGCCAGCAGCCCTAACACCGGGGAGCTGTTTTTT. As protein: CASSPNTGELFF.

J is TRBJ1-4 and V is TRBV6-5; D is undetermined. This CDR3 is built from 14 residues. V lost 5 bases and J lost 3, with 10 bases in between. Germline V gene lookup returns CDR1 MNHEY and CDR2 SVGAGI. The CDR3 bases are TGTGCCAGCAGTGATCTCGTACCTAATGAAAAACTGTTTTTT. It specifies CASSDLVPNEKLFF.

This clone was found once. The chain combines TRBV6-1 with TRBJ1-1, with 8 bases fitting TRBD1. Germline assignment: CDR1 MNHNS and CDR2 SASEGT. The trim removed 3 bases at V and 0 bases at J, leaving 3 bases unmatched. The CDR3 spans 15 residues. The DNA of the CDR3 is TGTGCCAGCAGTGACCCCAGGGGGCTGAACACTGAAGCTTTCTTT. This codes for CASSDPRGLNTEAFF.

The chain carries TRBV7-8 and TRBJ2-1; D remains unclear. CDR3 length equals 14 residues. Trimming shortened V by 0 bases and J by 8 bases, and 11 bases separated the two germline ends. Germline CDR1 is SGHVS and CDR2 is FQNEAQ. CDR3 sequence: CASSLAVGLDEQFF. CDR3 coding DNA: TGTGCCAGCAGCTTAGCTGTTGGGCTCGATGAGCAGTTCTTC.

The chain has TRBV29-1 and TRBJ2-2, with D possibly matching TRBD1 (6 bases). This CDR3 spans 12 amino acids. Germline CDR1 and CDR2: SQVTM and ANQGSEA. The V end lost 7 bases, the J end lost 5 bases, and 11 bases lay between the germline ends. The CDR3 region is CSAPTGTGELFF. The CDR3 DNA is TGCAGCGCGCCTACAGGGACCGGGGAGCTGTTTTTT.

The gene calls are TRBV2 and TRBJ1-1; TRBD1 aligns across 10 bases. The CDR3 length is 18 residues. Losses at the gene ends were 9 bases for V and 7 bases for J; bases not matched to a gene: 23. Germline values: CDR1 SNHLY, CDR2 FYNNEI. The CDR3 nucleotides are TGTGCCAGTAGTATGACCCGGGACAGGGGTACTGGGCGGCTTGAAGCTTTCTTT. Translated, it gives CASSMTRDRGTGRLEAFF.

The CDR3 DNA sequence: TGTGCCAGCAGCCAAAGGAGGGGAGATACGCAGTATTTT. It is translated as CASSQRRGDTQYF. The chain couples TRBV11-3 to TRBJ2-3; D may be TRBD2 (6 bases). Trimming removed 5 bases from V and 5 bases from J, with 11 bases in between. Germline loops: CDR1 SGHNT, CDR2 YENEEA. The CDR3 length is 13 residues.

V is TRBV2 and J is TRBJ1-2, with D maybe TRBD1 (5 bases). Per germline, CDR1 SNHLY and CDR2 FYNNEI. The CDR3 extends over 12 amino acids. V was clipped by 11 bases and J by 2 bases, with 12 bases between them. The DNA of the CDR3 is TGTGCCGGAAGAGACAGCAACTATGGCTACACCTTC. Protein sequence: CAGRDSNYGYTF.